The 17 T cell receptor beta chains below were found in one sample sequenced in a study of PD-1 blockade in classical Hodgkin lymphoma. The method was immunoSEQ multiplex PCR; TCRdb's version includes in-frame clones alone and lacks a portion of them. The sample lists about 32,000 clones; about four fifths were seen once. Time point in this sample: cycle 4 day 1 (C4D1), after five to seven weeks of nivolumab. Each and every patient relapsed after autologous stem cell transplantation, and patients got differing brentuximab vedotin exposure. The sequencing used peripheral blood mononuclear cells (PBMCs), collected before the fourth cycle of nivolumab. These receptors were taken from a human donor with classical Hodgkin lymphoma.

V and J are TRBV5-1 and TRBJ1-5, with TRBD1 identical over 9 bases. CDR1 is SGHRS, CDR2 YFSETQ, per germline. The CDR3 is 15 amino acids. V shed 5 bases and J 1 base; nucleotides not matched to a gene: 4. CDR3 sequence reads: CASRLGQGSNQPQHF. Written as DNA, the CDR3 is TGCGCCAGCAGACTCGGACAGGGGAGCAATCAGCCCCAGCATTTT.

This chain connects TRBV28 to TRBJ1-2; D possibly corresponds to TRBD1 (6 bases). This CDR3 is 14 amino acids long. The V and J ends lost 3 bases and 2 bases respectively, with 10 bases between them. Germline CDR1 reads MDHEN; CDR2 reads SYDVKM. In DNA form, the CDR3 reads TGTGCCAGCAGTTTGGGGGCGGGGAACTATGGCTACACCTTC. It yields the protein CASSLGAGNYGYTF.

Here the CDR3 reads CASSLGTRGSGEQFF. The DNA of the CDR3 is TGTGCCAGCAGCTTAGGGACTAGGGGATCAGGTGAGCAGTTCTTC. The chain links TRBV7-2 to TRBJ2-1, with 7 bases matching TRBD2. Unmatched junction bases numbered 9, after V lost 1 base and J lost 9 bases. The germline V gene has CDR1 SGHTA and CDR2 FQGNSA. The CDR3 contains 15 residues.

The rearrangement joins TRBV7-9 to TRBJ2-5, with TRBD1 matching over 7 bases. This CDR3 comprises 14 residues. J gave up 5 bases and V 4 bases, and 7 bases lay outside the gene matches. The germline gives CDR1 SEHNR, CDR2 FQNEAQ (reference sequence). The CDR3 region has the DNA TGTGCCAGCAGCTCCACAGGGGTCTGGGAGACCCAGTACTTC. This codes for CASSSTGVWETQYF.

The chain recombines TRBV10-2 with TRBJ1-2; D not resolved. CDR1 WSHSY and CDR2 SAAADI come from the germline V gene. Deletions cut 5 bases from V and 6 bases from J, with 16 bases between. There are 14 residues in the CDR3. CDR3 protein: CASSHRVLEDGYTF. The CDR3 bases are TGCGCCAGCAGTCACCGGGTTTTAGAGGATGGCTACACCTTC.

This clone was seen just once. The chain is built from TRBV15 and TRBJ2-3, with a tentative D call TRBD2 (6 bases). From germline, CDR1 is LNHNV and CDR2 YYDKDF (reference sequence). V was pared by 3 bases and J by 1 base, with 14 bases between. The CDR3 sequence is 16 residues long. CDR3 region: CATSRGRIAGTDTQYF. The CDR3, as DNA: TGTGCCACCAGCAGGGGGAGGATCGCTGGCACAGATACGCAGTATTTT.

V gene TRBV7-2 combines with J gene TRBJ1-5; D may be TRBD1 (6 bases). V lost 2 bases and J lost 5, with 10 bases in between. The CDR3 is made up of 14 amino acids. Looked up from germline, CDR1 is SGHTA and CDR2 is FQGNSA. The CDR3 sequence is CASSLWGADQPQHF. As DNA, the CDR3 is TGTGCCAGCAGCTTATGGGGGGCGGATCAGCCCCAGCATTTT.

The V gene is TRBV25-1, the J gene TRBJ1-2; D is unclear. The CDR3 totals 15 residues. Trimming took off 6 bases at V and 4 bases at J, with 18 bases between the two ends. Germline V gives CDR1 MGHDK, CDR2 SYGVNS. Here the CDR3 reads CASSAGFSQFYGYTF. CDR3 coding DNA: TGTGCCAGCAGCGCGGGCTTCTCCCAGTTCTATGGCTACACCTTC.

This clone was detected only once. The chain combines TRBV7-8 with TRBJ2-2, with 9 nucleotides matching TRBD1. The germline V gene encodes CDR1 SGHVS and CDR2 FQNEAQ. This CDR3 region has 14 residues. V gave up 5 bases and J gave up 6 bases; unmatched junction bases: 4. The CDR3 sequence: CASSARQGAGELFF. CDR3 nucleotide sequence: TGTGCCAGCAGCGCCAGACAGGGGGCCGGGGAGCTGTTTTTT.

This chain joins TRBV6-6 and TRBJ2-7; tentatively, D is TRBD1 (6 bases). This CDR3 region has 13 residues. V lost 2 bases and J 3 bases, leaving 8 bases between the germline ends. CDR1 MNHNY and CDR2 SVGAGI come from the germline V gene (reference sequence). The CDR3 DNA reads as TGTGCCAGCAGTTACCGGGACAACTACGAGCAGTACTTC. Protein: CASSYRDNYEQYF.

The V call is TRBV9, the J call TRBJ2-1; tentative D call: TRBD2 (5 bases). V lost 0 bases and J 3 bases, leaving 7 bases between the germline ends. This CDR3 is built from 14 residues. Per germline, CDR1 SGDLS and CDR2 YYNGEE. The CDR3 nucleotides read TGTGCCAGCAGCGTAGCGGGGAACTACAATGAGCAGTTCTTC. Translated: CASSVAGNYNEQFF.

V usage is TRBV28 and J usage is TRBJ1-2, with D unclear. This CDR3 spans 15 amino acids. The V end was cut by 6 bases, the J end by 0 bases, with 14 bases between. Germline V gene sequence: CDR1 MDHEN, CDR2 SYDVKM. This CDR3 is CASSRGRRTNYGYTF. CDR3 DNA sequence: TGTGCCAGCAGCCGAGGGAGGAGAACTAACTATGGCTACACCTTC.

This chain uses TRBV7-9 with TRBJ2-1, with D possibly being TRBD2 (6 bases). V was cut by 3 bases and J by 9 bases, with 15 bases left in between. The length of the CDR3 is 14 residues. Per the germline V gene, CDR1 is SEHNR and CDR2 is FQNEAQ (reference sequence). CDR3 DNA sequence: TGTGCCAGCAGCTTTTCAGCGGCCGGGGGTGAGCAGTTCTTC. It yields the protein CASSFSAAGGEQFF. The full variable domain, with the rest looked up from reference TRBV7-9 and TRBJ2-1, is DTGVSQNPRHKITKRGQNVTFRCDPISEHNRLYWYRQTLGQGPEFLTYFQNEAQLEKSRLLSDRFSAERPKGSFSTLEIQRTEQGDSAMYLCASSFSAAGGEQFFGPGTRLTVL.

This chain uses TRBV7-6 with TRBJ2-2, with TRBD1 matching 8 bases. The CDR3 has 16 residues. The V and J ends lost 4 bases and 6 bases, in that order; junction bases with no gene match: 10. Germline CDR1 and CDR2: SGHVS and FNYEAQ. CDR3 sequence (DNA): TGTGCCAGCAGCTCAAAGACAGGGGAGGTGGCCGGGGAGCTGTTTTTT. The encoded protein is CASSSKTGEVAGELFF.

The rearrangement uses TRBV11-1 and TRBJ2-4; possible D gene TRBD1, 5 bases. The CDR3 is 13 residues long. Germline V CDR1 and CDR2: SGHAT, FQDESV (reference sequence). Trimming shortened V by 2 bases and J by 8 bases, and 10 bases separated the two germline ends. CDR3: CASSLLGPDIQYF. CDR3 bases: TGTGCCAGCAGCTTACTGGGGCCGGACATTCAGTACTTC.

The gene calls are TRBV7-2 and TRBJ2-1; tentative D call: TRBD1 (6 bases). Germline assignment: CDR1 SGHTA and CDR2 FQGNSA. The CDR3 has 11 residues. V was pared by 7 bases and J by 9 bases, with 10 bases between. CDR3 protein: CASTRDTEQFF. CDR3 nucleotide sequence: TGTGCCAGCACCCGGGACACTGAGCAGTTCTTC.

V is TRBV5-1 and J is TRBJ1-1; a weak D match, TRBD1 (5 bases). This CDR3 contains 14 residues. Per germline, CDR1 SGHRS and CDR2 YFSETQ. Trimming took off 1 base at V and 5 bases at J, with 12 bases between the two ends. The CDR3 nucleotides read TGCGCCAGCAGCTTGTGGGGGAGGGAAACTGAAGCTTTCTTT. This encodes CASSLWGRETEAFF.